The 31 T cell receptor beta chains below were found in one sample sequenced in a study of T cell responses to AZD1222 COVID-19 vaccine. Profiling relied on immunoSEQ multiplex PCR, and the TCRdb table lists in-frame clones only, not all of them. This table has 150,000 or so clones, roughly nine tenths appearing once. The sample here was peripheral blood, taken on day 0 of AZD1222 vaccination. The source of these receptors is an adult in good health.

This chain links TRBV6-2 or TRBV6-3 with TRBJ1-1, with 9 bases identical to TRBD1. The ends lost 4 bases at V and 11 bases at J; junction bases unmatched: 5. Germline V lookup: CDR1 MNHEY, CDR2 SVGEGT. The CDR3 totals 12 residues. In DNA, the CDR3 is TGTGCCAGCAGTTTCCGACAGGGGGAGGCTTTCTTT. This codes for CASSFRQGEAFF.

V usage is TRBV13 and J usage is TRBJ1-3; D may be TRBD1 (5 bases). The V and J ends lost 4 bases and 0 bases respectively, with 19 bases between them. Germline loops: CDR1 PRHDT, CDR2 FYEKMQ (reference sequence). The CDR3 contains 18 residues. The CDR3 DNA reads TGTGCCAGCAGCTCCCTACACCTAACAGGACTCTCTGGAAACACCATATATTTT. Its protein product is CASSSLHLTGLSGNTIYF.

This sequence joins TRBV2 and TRBJ1-2, with 10 positions matching TRBD1. Germline V CDR1 and CDR2: SNHLY, FYNNEI. CDR3 length: 15 residues. The ends lost 4 bases at V and 5 bases at J; junction bases unmatched: 7. CDR3 DNA: TGTGCCAGCAGTGGCGGGACAGGGGCCCGATATGGCTACACCTTC. Protein product: CASSGGTGARYGYTF.

The chain employs TRBV6-1 and TRBJ1-2; D remains unclear. Germline CDR1 is MNHNS and CDR2 is SASEGT. V was clipped by 3 bases and J by 0 bases, with 14 bases between them. The CDR3 sequence is 16 residues long. The CDR3 coding sequence is TGTGCCAGCAGTGAGAGTGAGGAGGCTGCTAACTATGGCTACACCTTC. Protein: CASSESEEAANYGYTF.

The chain is built from TRBV14 and TRBJ2-4; D gene uncertain. Per the germline V gene, CDR1 is SGHDN and CDR2 is FVKESK. Trimming took off 1 base at V and 8 bases at J, with 9 bases between the two ends. This CDR3 contains 13 residues. CDR3 loop: CASSQVGPDIQYF. As DNA, the CDR3 is TGTGCCAGCAGCCAAGTGGGCCCCGACATTCAGTACTTC.

The chain recombines TRBV19 with TRBJ2-3, with 12 bases that match TRBD2. Unmatched junction bases numbered 3, after V lost 4 bases and J lost 4 bases. CDR1 is LNHDA and CDR2 is SQIVND in the germline V gene (reference sequence). This CDR3 has 15 residues. The CDR3 loop is CASSKGTSGPDTQYF. DNA for the CDR3: TGTGCCAGTAGTAAGGGGACTAGCGGGCCAGATACGCAGTATTTT.

This chain links TRBV18 with TRBJ1-2; perhaps TRBD1 as D (5 bases). V lost 0 bases, J lost 11 bases, and 16 bases lay in between. Germline CDR1 and CDR2: KGHSH and LQKENI. This CDR3 has 14 residues. Here the CDR3 reads CASSPPIPGTFYTF. In DNA form, the CDR3 reads TGTGCCAGCTCACCACCGATCCCCGGGACTTTTTACACCTTC.

The chain links TRBV29-1 to TRBJ1-1; weak D call: TRBD1 (5 bases). CDR1 and CDR2 from the germline V gene are SQVTM and ANQGSEA. The length of the CDR3 is 14 residues. V lost 4 bases, J lost 2 bases, and 14 bases lay in between. The CDR3 is CSVVGWGLNTEAFF. CDR3 nucleotide sequence: TGCAGCGTTGTTGGCTGGGGACTTAACACTGAAGCTTTCTTT.

The rearrangement joins TRBV29-1 to TRBJ1-2, with D unresolved. Trimming left V 6 bases short and J 2 bases short, with 10 bases between. The CDR3 is 12 amino acids. Germline CDR1 reads SQVTM; CDR2 reads ANQGSEA. This CDR3 is CSVATPNYGYTF. DNA of the CDR3: TGCAGCGTGGCTACACCGAACTATGGCTACACCTTC.

This chain connects TRBV18 to TRBJ1-2; 8 bases align to TRBD1. V shed 6 bases, J shed 4 bases, and the junction held 10 bases outside the gene matches. The germline V gene encodes CDR1 KGHSH and CDR2 LQKENI. CDR3 length equals 15 residues. This CDR3 is CASSTRQGASYGYTF. In DNA form, the CDR3 reads TGTGCCAGCTCCACCCGGCAGGGGGCTAGCTATGGCTACACCTTC.

J is TRBJ1-6 and V is TRBV5-6, with unresolved D. In germline, CDR1 is SGHDT, CDR2 YYEEEE. There are 13 residues in the CDR3. The V gene lost 5 bases and the J gene lost 3 bases, with 6 bases spanning the gap. The CDR3 here is CASSSGYNSPLHF. The CDR3 DNA is TGTGCCAGCAGTTCGGGCTATAATTCACCCCTCCACTTT.

Regarding this clone: A much larger clone sits a single nucleotide away, making a read error possible. Other nucleotide sequences from this sample produce the same CDR3. This chain joins TRBV6-5 and TRBJ1-3, with D hard to call. V was shortened by 4 bases and J by 1 base, with 11 bases between the two germline ends. CDR3 size: 15 residues. Germline values: CDR1 MNHEY, CDR2 SVGAGI. The CDR3 here is CASSSDGLSGNTIYF. Written as DNA, the CDR3 is TGTGCCAGCAGTTCCGACGGGCTTTCTGGAAACACCATATATTTT.

The V call is TRBV6-2 or TRBV6-3, the J call TRBJ2-5, with a tentative D call TRBD1 (5 bases). Germline values: CDR1 MNHEY, CDR2 SVGEGT. V lost 6 bases to trimming and J lost 4 bases, with 18 bases between them. This CDR3 comprises 15 residues. This CDR3 reads CASSPRGPEGETQYF. DNA for the CDR3: TGTGCCAGCAGCCCAAGGGGCCCCGAAGGAGAGACCCAGTACTTC.

The chain employs TRBV6-4 and TRBJ1-5, with unresolved D. The CDR3 totals 14 residues. Germline CDR1 reads MRHNA; CDR2 reads SNTAGT. The germline V and J ends were trimmed by 3 bases and 0 bases, with 6 bases remaining between them. This CDR3 reads CASSEGYSNQPQHF. The CDR3 bases are TGTGCCAGCAGTGAAGGGTATAGCAATCAGCCCCAGCATTTT.

V is TRBV2 and J is TRBJ2-1; D is unresolved. The V gene's germline CDR1 is SNHLY and CDR2 FYNNEI. Trimming shortened V by 3 bases and J by 4 bases, and 7 bases separated the two germline ends. This CDR3 has 13 residues. The CDR3 nucleotides read TGTGCCAGCAGTGAGCAGCTGTACAATGAGCAGTTCTTC. Protein sequence: CASSEQLYNEQFF.

The chain has TRBV7-8 and TRBJ1-5; 10 bases are shared with TRBD1. The trim removed 1 base at V and 0 bases at J, leaving 12 bases unmatched. Germline loops: CDR1 SGHVS, CDR2 FQNEAQ. CDR3 length equals 20 residues. CDR3 DNA sequence: TGTGCCAGCAGCTTAGGCCCCTGGGACAGGGGAGAATATAGCAATCAGCCCCAGCATTTT. Encoded protein: CASSLGPWDRGEYSNQPQHF. The complete variable domain, with remaining parts taken from reference TRBV7-8 and TRBJ1-5, reads GAGVSQSPRYKVAKRGQDVALRCDPISGHVSLFWYQQALGQGPEFLTYFQNEAQLDKSGLPSDRFFAERPEGSVSTLKIQRTQQEDSAVYLCASSLGPWDRGEYSNQPQHFGDGTRLSIL.

The genes are TRBV5-1 and TRBJ2-2, with a tentative D call TRBD1 (7 bases). This CDR3 is 15 amino acids long. Germline V gene data show CDR1 as SGHRS and CDR2 as YFSETQ. V was pared by 2 bases and J by 3 bases, with 11 bases between. CDR3 protein: CASSFQGGHTGELFF. In nucleotides, the CDR3 is TGCGCCAGCAGCTTCCAGGGGGGCCACACCGGGGAGCTGTTTTTT.

The chain joins TRBV29-1 to TRBJ1-2; 10 positions agree with TRBD1. Germline V CDR1 and CDR2: SQVTM, ANQGSEA. This CDR3 region has 13 residues. V gave up 6 bases and J gave up 3 bases; unmatched junction bases: 4. CDR3 nucleotide sequence: TGCAGCGTGCCCGGGACAGGGGACTATGGCTACACCTTC. It is translated as CSVPGTGDYGYTF. The full variable domain, in which reference TRBV29-1 and TRBJ1-2 provide the parts outside the CDR3, is SAVISQKPSRDICQRGTSLTIQCQVDSQVTMMFWYRQQPGQSLTLIATANQGSEATYESGFVIDKFPISRPNLTFSTLTVSNMSPEDSSIYLCSVPGTGDYGYTFGSGTRLTVV.

The rearrangement joins TRBV7-2 to TRBJ2-3, with TRBD2 matching over 10 bases. The CDR3 spans 16 residues. The V gene's germline CDR1 is SGHTA and CDR2 FQGNSA. Trimming cost V 5 bases and J 8 bases; bases outside gene matches: 13. The CDR3 region is CASSLDRSGGAGTQYF. CDR3 nucleotide sequence: TGTGCCAGCAGCCTTGATCGGAGCGGGGGGGCTGGTACGCAGTATTTT. Looking up the rest from reference TRBV7-2 and TRBJ2-3 gives the full variable domain: GAGVSQSPSNKVTEKGKDVELRCDPISGHTALYWYRQSLGQGLEFLIYFQGNSAPDKSGLPSDRFSAERTGGSVSTLTIQRTQQEDSAVYLCASSLDRSGGAGTQYFGPGTRLTVL.

V and J are TRBV29-1 and TRBJ1-1; D is ambiguous. V was trimmed by 3 bases and J by 5 bases, leaving 19 bases between them. The CDR3 is made up of 15 amino acids. Germline assignment: CDR1 SQVTM and CDR2 ANQGSEA. This chain's CDR3 is CSVDLSVGGRTEAFF. In DNA form, the CDR3 reads TGCAGCGTTGATCTCTCCGTCGGAGGGAGGACTGAAGCTTTCTTT.

The chain combines TRBV28 with TRBJ1-2, with 7 bases matching TRBD1. Germline lookup yields CDR1 MDHEN and CDR2 SYDVKM. The ends lost 4 bases at V and 3 bases at J; junction bases unmatched: 2. The CDR3 runs to 13 residues. The CDR3 coding sequence is TGTGCCAGCAGTTATACAGGGGACTATGGCTACACCTTC. It is translated as CASSYTGDYGYTF.

The chain links TRBV3-1 (or the pseudogene TRBV3-2) to TRBJ1-2; D remains ambiguous. CDR3 size: 11 residues. Germline CDR1 and CDR2: LGHDT and YNNKEL (reference sequence). The germline V and J ends were trimmed by 4 bases and 6 bases, with 6 bases remaining between them. The CDR3 bases are TGTGCCAGCAGCCGGGGTGATGGCTACACCTTC. Its protein is CASSRGDGYTF.

V usage is TRBV4-3 and J usage is TRBJ2-7; TRBD1 or TRBD2 may be the D gene (6 bases each). This CDR3 contains 14 residues. CDR1 and CDR2 from the germline V gene are LGHNA and YSLEER. Trimming stripped 1 base from V and 5 bases from J, with 12 bases between. CDR3 amino acids: CASSQGTGGNEQYF. CDR3 in DNA: TGCGCCAGCAGCCAAGGGACCGGGGGCAACGAGCAGTACTTC.

The V and J genes are TRBV12-3 or TRBV12-4 and TRBJ1-1; maybe TRBD1 (5 bases). This CDR3 region has 13 residues. V was trimmed by 2 bases and J by 8 bases, leaving 12 bases between them. The CDR3 nucleotides read TGTGCCAGCAGTTTAACAGGCGGGTGGGAAGCTTTCTTT. Translation: CASSLTGGWEAFF.

The chain is built from TRBV7-3 and TRBJ2-7, with unresolved D. Germline V gene lookup returns CDR1 SGHTA and CDR2 FQGTGA. The CDR3 sequence is 13 residues long. V lost 5 bases and J 6 bases, leaving 14 bases between the germline ends. Here the CDR3 DNA reads TGTGCCAGCAGCCAGACCCCCTTTGGCGAGCAGTACTTC. Translation: CASSQTPFGEQYF.

V is TRBV4-1 and J is TRBJ1-1; D is perhaps TRBD1 (5 bases). Between the trimmed V and J ends, which lost 1 base and 7 bases, there was a span of 10 bases. The CDR3 consists of 13 residues. Germline lookup yields CDR1 MGHRA and CDR2 YSYEKL. The CDR3 reads CASSQGTSFEAFF. Here the CDR3 DNA reads TGCGCCAGCAGCCAAGGGACATCGTTTGAAGCTTTCTTT.

DNA of the CDR3: TGTGCCAGCAGGAGGGGACAGTCCGTCTATGGCTACACCTTC. It encodes CASRRGQSVYGYTF. The V and J genes are TRBV2 and TRBJ1-2; 7 positions agree with TRBD1. There are 14 residues in the CDR3. J was trimmed by 4 bases and V by 6 bases; bases with no gene match: 8. Per germline, CDR1 SNHLY and CDR2 FYNNEI. Supplemented by reference TRBV2 and TRBJ1-2, the full variable domain reads EPEVTQTPSHQVTQMGQEVILRCVPISNHLYFYWYRQILGQKVEFLVSFYNNEISEKSEIFDDQFSVERPDGSNFTLKIRSTKLEDSAMYFCASRRGQSVYGYTFGSGTRLTVV.

V gene TRBV28 combines with J gene TRBJ1-2; 7 bases are a match to TRBD1. Germline V gene data show CDR1 as MDHEN and CDR2 as SYDVKM. The V segment lost 3 bases and the J segment 3 bases; nucleotides outside the gene matches: 1. The CDR3 extends over 13 amino acids. CDR3 amino acids: CASSFGTDYGYTF. CDR3 bases: TGTGCCAGCAGTTTCGGGACAGACTATGGCTACACCTTC.

V usage is TRBV5-1 and J usage is TRBJ1-6; D is unclear. V was shortened by 3 bases and J by 2 bases, with 12 bases between the two germline ends. This CDR3 comprises 16 residues. Germline V lookup: CDR1 SGHRS, CDR2 YFSETQ. The DNA for the CDR3 is TGCGCCAGCAGCTCCTCCCCCGGGCCCTATAATTCACCCCTCCACTTT. Amino acids: CASSSSPGPYNSPLHF.

The CDR3 loop reads CASSGQGSVTETQYF. The CDR3 DNA reads as TGTGCCAGCAGTGGACAGGGGAGTGTTACGGAGACCCAGTACTTC. The rearrangement links TRBV2 to TRBJ2-5; 8 bases are shared with TRBD1. The germline CDR1 and CDR2 sequences are SNHLY and FYNNEI. The trim removed 4 bases at V and 5 bases at J, leaving 9 bases unmatched. CDR3 size: 15 residues.

The V and J genes are TRBV3-1 (or the pseudogene TRBV3-2) and TRBJ1-6; 9 bases match TRBD1. There are 18 residues in the CDR3. The V gene's germline CDR1 is LGHDT and CDR2 YNNKEL (reference sequence). The junction had 8 bases not matched to a gene; V was cut back by 5 bases and J by 0 bases. The DNA for the CDR3 is TGTGCCAGCAGCGATGACAGGGGGTTGTACTCCTATAATTCACCCCTCCACTTT. It specifies CASSDDRGLYSYNSPLHF.